The 23 T cell receptor beta chains below were found in one sample sequenced in a study of T cell responses to AZD1222 COVID-19 vaccine (dated by TCRdb to the early 2020s). Libraries were built with the immunoSEQ multiplex PCR assay. Sourced from immuneACCESS, this table was stored by TCRdb with only in-frame sequences that have V and J called. A share of the clones is absent; for the studies checked, an unresolved V gene accounts for under half, and the remainder has no known explanation. For this sample there are some 130,000 clones; approximately 91% appear just once. The top ten hold about 1% of the sample. What this sample's time point label stands for: about 28 days (+/-7) after the second vaccine dose. The specimen comprised peripheral blood, sampled 28 days after the second AZD1222 dose. The origin of the receptors is an adult who received the AZD1222 COVID-19 vaccine.

This chain uses TRBV24-1 with TRBJ2-1; TRBD1 is a possible D gene (7 bases). Trimming shortened V by 9 bases and J by 4 bases, and 18 bases separated the two germline ends. Germline-derived CDR1 and CDR2 are KGHDR and SFDVKD. This CDR3 is built from 15 residues. The CDR3 nucleotides are TGTGCCACCGCCACAGAGGGGGCGGGGTACAATGAGCAGTTCTTC. It specifies CATATEGAGYNEQFF.

Details on this clone: The sample carries other DNA sequences with the same CDR3. This rearrangement joins TRBV3-1 (or the pseudogene TRBV3-2) to TRBJ1-5; D ambiguous. V was pared by 0 bases and J by 5 bases, with 5 bases between. There are 13 residues in the CDR3. Germline V lookup: CDR1 LGHDT, CDR2 YNNKEL (reference sequence). DNA for the CDR3: TGTGCCAGCAGCCAAGATAGGGATCAGCCCCAGCATTTT. It translates to CASSQDRDQPQHF.

J is TRBJ2-7 and V is TRBV30; maybe TRBD1 (6 bases). The CDR3 covers 13 residues. V was pared by 5 bases and J by 0 bases, with 11 bases between. The V gene's germline CDR1 is GTSNPN and CDR2 SVGIG (reference sequence). The CDR3: CAWAQGSSYEQYF. CDR3 DNA sequence: TGTGCCTGGGCGCAGGGGAGCTCCTACGAGCAGTACTTC. Based on the CDR3 plus reference TRBV30 and TRBJ2-7, the full variable domain is SQTIHQWPATLVQPVGSPLSLECTVEGTSNPNLYWYRQAAGRGLQLLFYSVGIGQISSEVPQNLSASRPQDRQFILSSKKLLLSDSGFYLCAWAQGSSYEQYFGPGTRLTVT.

The chain combines TRBV7-6 with TRBJ1-1; no definite D call. Germline CDR1 SGHVS, CDR2 FNYEAQ. This CDR3 region has 16 residues. With 0 bases removed from V and 0 bases from J, the gap between germline ends came to 11 bases. For the CDR3, the DNA is TGTGCCAGCAGCTTAGCCACCCCGAAAATGAACACTGAAGCTTTCTTT. The encoded protein is CASSLATPKMNTEAFF.

V gene TRBV5-5 combines with J gene TRBJ2-7; D is undetermined. CDR1 SGHKS and CDR2 YYEKEE come from the germline V gene (reference sequence). CDR3 length equals 13 residues. Trimming shortened V by 0 bases and J by 6 bases, and 10 bases separated the two germline ends. CDR3 region: CASSLGSGFEQYF. The DNA for the CDR3 is TGTGCCAGCAGCTTGGGATCCGGGTTCGAGCAGTACTTC.

The V and J genes are TRBV15 and TRBJ2-7; possible D gene TRBD2, 5 bases. Germline V gene sequence: CDR1 LNHNV, CDR2 YYDKDF (reference sequence). This CDR3 is 13 amino acids long. The V end lost 3 bases, the J end lost 2 bases, and 8 bases lay between the germline ends. The CDR3 is CATSSHGTYEQYF. CDR3 DNA sequence: TGTGCCACCAGCAGCCACGGGACCTACGAGCAGTACTTC.

This clone appeared a few times. The CDR3 nucleotides are TGTGCCAGCAGCCCGCCGGGCAATGAGCAGTTCTTC. It specifies CASSPPGNEQFF. The rearrangement joins TRBV12-3 or TRBV12-4 to TRBJ2-1; D unclear. The CDR3 loop spans 12 amino acids. The V and J ends lost 6 bases and 6 bases respectively, with 9 bases between them.

This chain connects TRBV6-5 to TRBJ2-1, with 8 nucleotides matching TRBD2. CDR3 size: 15 residues. J was trimmed by 4 bases and V by 7 bases; bases with no gene match: 9. CDR1 is MNHEY, CDR2 SVGAGI, per germline. The CDR3 region is CASTKTSGNYNEQFF. The CDR3 DNA follows: TGTGCCAGCACCAAAACTAGCGGAAATTACAATGAGCAGTTCTTC.

This chain connects TRBV7-2 to TRBJ1-2, with D tentatively TRBD1 (5 bases). The V end was cut by 3 bases, the J end by 5 bases, with 13 bases between. The germline V gene encodes CDR1 SGHTA and CDR2 FQGNSA. The CDR3 sequence is 14 residues long. CDR3 nucleotides: TGTGCCAGCAGCTTTAGGGGCAGGGTATATGGCTACACCTTC. This sequence encodes CASSFRGRVYGYTF.

The J gene is TRBJ2-1, the V gene TRBV5-1; 9 nucleotides align to TRBD2. Trimming at V came to 0 bases and at J to 5 bases, leaving 12 bases not matched to a gene. The length of the CDR3 is 18 residues. Germline V gives CDR1 SGHRS, CDR2 YFSETQ. CDR3 sequence: CASSLAVFGGRGHNEQFF. CDR3 coding DNA: TGCGCCAGCAGCTTGGCCGTATTTGGCGGGAGGGGCCACAATGAGCAGTTCTTC.

This clone was counted only a few times. V gene TRBV2 combines with J gene TRBJ1-2, with 7 bases matching TRBD1. V trimming: 6 bases; J trimming: 3 bases; junction bases outside the gene matches: 7. There are 14 residues in the CDR3. The germline V gene encodes CDR1 SNHLY and CDR2 FYNNEI. The CDR3 reads CASSPDRAYYGYTF. CDR3 DNA sequence: TGTGCCAGCAGCCCCGACAGGGCTTACTATGGCTACACCTTC.

The V gene is TRBV14, the J gene TRBJ2-7; TRBD1 matches at 11 bases. The V gene's germline CDR1 is SGHDN and CDR2 FVKESK. The J segment lost 4 bases and the V segment lost 1 base, leaving 6 bases of the junction unmatched. The CDR3 has 16 residues. The chain's CDR3 is CASSQAPGQGGYEQYF. The CDR3 nucleotides read TGTGCCAGCAGCCAAGCTCCGGGACAGGGGGGATACGAGCAGTACTTC. Full variable domain (rest looked up from reference TRBV14 and TRBJ2-7): EAGVTQFPSHSVIEKGQTVTLRCDPISGHDNLYWYRRVMGKEIKFLLHFVKESKQDESGMPNNRFLAERTGGTYSTLKVQPAELEDSGVYFCASSQAPGQGGYEQYFGPGTRLTVT.

V is TRBV5-5 and J is TRBJ2-7; unclear D gene. Germline V gives CDR1 SGHKS, CDR2 YYEKEE (reference sequence). This CDR3 has 13 amino acids. Trimming cost V 4 bases and J 8 bases, with 16 bases left between them. The CDR3 DNA follows: TGTGCCAGCAGCGTATCGGATGGATACCAGCAGTACTTC. Its protein product is CASSVSDGYQQYF.

The V gene is TRBV5-6, the J gene TRBJ1-6; D uncertain. Germline lookup yields CDR1 SGHDT and CDR2 YYEEEE. V lost 2 bases and J 9 bases, leaving 6 bases between the germline ends. This CDR3 is built from 12 residues. CDR3 DNA sequence: TGTGCCAGCAGCTTATGGACTTCACCCCTCCACTTT. This gives the protein CASSLWTSPLHF.

The genes are TRBV19 and TRBJ2-3, with 13 bases aligning to TRBD2. The CDR3 has 16 residues. Unmatched junction bases numbered 11, after V lost 5 bases and J lost 9 bases. Germline CDR1 and CDR2: LNHDA and SQIVND (reference sequence). CDR3 loop: CASSARGTSGKFTQYF. The CDR3 bases are TGTGCCAGTAGTGCGAGGGGGACTAGCGGGAAGTTCACGCAGTATTTT.

The rearrangement joins TRBV7-2 to TRBJ2-7; D gene uncertain. Germline assignment: CDR1 SGHTA and CDR2 FQGNSA. The ends were cut back, 5 bases at V and 2 bases at J, with 7 bases in the middle. This CDR3 has 12 residues. CDR3 coding DNA: TGTGCCAGCAGCCACTCGGCCTACGAGCAGTACTTC. It translates to CASSHSAYEQYF.

The genes are TRBV5-1 and TRBJ2-1, with 8 bases aligning to TRBD2. V was clipped by 0 bases and J by 2 bases; unmatched bases: 1. The length of the CDR3 is 15 residues. Germline CDR1 reads SGHRS; CDR2 reads YFSETQ. In nucleotides, the CDR3 is TGCGCCAGCAGCTTGGTACTAGCGGCCTACAATGAGCAGTTCTTC. Amino acids: CASSLVLAAYNEQFF.

Here the CDR3 reads CASSIRTGGTGKVYSNQPQHF. CDR3 bases: TGTGCCAGTAGTATCAGGACAGGGGGCACGGGGAAGGTTTATAGCAATCAGCCCCAGCATTTT. The chain uses TRBV19 and TRBJ1-5, with 11 bases matching TRBD1. The CDR3 is 21 amino acids. With 3 bases clipped from V and 0 bases from J, the junction kept 16 bases outside the gene matches. From germline, CDR1 is LNHDA and CDR2 SQIVND (reference sequence).

The rearrangement joins TRBV7-2 to TRBJ2-3; 8 bases agree with TRBD2. The CDR3 loop spans 18 amino acids. V shed 1 base, J shed 6 bases, and the junction held 15 bases outside the gene matches. Germline values: CDR1 SGHTA, CDR2 FQGNSA. The DNA of the CDR3 is TGTGCCAGCAGCTTAGGAGTCTTTGTCGGGAGGGCCGGGGATACGCAGTATTTT. Residues: CASSLGVFVGRAGDTQYF.

The chain joins TRBV3-1 (or the pseudogene TRBV3-2) to TRBJ2-7; TRBD1 matches 8 bases. From germline, CDR1 is LGHDT and CDR2 YNNKEL (reference sequence). The CDR3 has 13 amino acids. V gave up 5 bases and J gave up 5 bases; unmatched junction bases: 5. The CDR3, as DNA: TGTGCCAGCAGCTACGGACAGGGAAACGAGCAGTACTTC. The encoded protein is CASSYGQGNEQYF.

This clone is a singleton in its sample. The chain joins TRBV2 to TRBJ1-3, with 10 bases fitting TRBD1. Unmatched junction bases numbered 9, after V lost 7 bases and J lost 0 bases. The CDR3 totals 17 residues. Germline assignment: CDR1 SNHLY and CDR2 FYNNEI. Here the CDR3 reads CASTTGTGVLSGNTIYF. Written as DNA, the CDR3 is TGTGCCAGCACCACCGGGACAGGGGTCCTCTCTGGAAACACCATATATTTT.

The CDR3 region is CASSLGETQYF. The DNA for the CDR3 is TGTGCCAGCAGCTTAGGAGAGACCCAGTACTTC. The chain is built from TRBV11-2 and TRBJ2-5; no definite D call. V was clipped by 1 base and J by 4 bases, with 1 base between them. CDR1 is SGHAT, CDR2 FQNNGV, per germline. The length of the CDR3 is 11 residues.

This chain links TRBV18 with TRBJ2-2; 10 bases align to TRBD2. V lost 2 bases and J lost 1; bases outside the gene matches: 4. CDR3 length: 17 amino acids. Germline V gene data show CDR1 as KGHSH and CDR2 as LQKENI. CDR3 residues: CASSPSSGSLNTGELFF. DNA of the CDR3: TGTGCCAGCTCACCATCTAGCGGGAGCCTGAACACCGGGGAGCTGTTTTTT.